The clone carrying this T cell receptor beta chain appeared once. Antigen unknown. This sample is drawn from a study of siplizumab effects on memory and regulatory T cells. Whole-study results and caveats: Versus 25% to 30% in controls, the mappable alloreactive CD4+ clones averaged about 70% Treg-derived with siplizumab. Some alloreactive sequences were traceable to unstimulated CD4+ memory cells, and siplizumab significantly reduced them. Naive T cells appeared more varied than memory cells and looked like key alloresponse contributors.

CDR3 size: 15 residues. The germline V gene has CDR1 LNHDA and CDR2 SQIVND (reference sequence). Between the trimmed V and J ends, which lost 1 base and 2 bases, there was a span of 11 bases. Profiled with immunoSEQ multiplex PCR; TCRdb holds only in-frame clones, not every one. The table lists about 100,000 clones, 85% to 95% of them singletons. This clonotype was sampled from a human donor in good health. The V gene is TRBV19, the J gene TRBJ1-1; the D is unclear. The sample consisted of Tregs sorted from blood. CDR3 protein: CASSIVGRLNTEAFF. The CDR3, as DNA: TGTGCCAGTAGTATAGTGGGCAGGCTCAACACTGAAGCTTTCTTT.